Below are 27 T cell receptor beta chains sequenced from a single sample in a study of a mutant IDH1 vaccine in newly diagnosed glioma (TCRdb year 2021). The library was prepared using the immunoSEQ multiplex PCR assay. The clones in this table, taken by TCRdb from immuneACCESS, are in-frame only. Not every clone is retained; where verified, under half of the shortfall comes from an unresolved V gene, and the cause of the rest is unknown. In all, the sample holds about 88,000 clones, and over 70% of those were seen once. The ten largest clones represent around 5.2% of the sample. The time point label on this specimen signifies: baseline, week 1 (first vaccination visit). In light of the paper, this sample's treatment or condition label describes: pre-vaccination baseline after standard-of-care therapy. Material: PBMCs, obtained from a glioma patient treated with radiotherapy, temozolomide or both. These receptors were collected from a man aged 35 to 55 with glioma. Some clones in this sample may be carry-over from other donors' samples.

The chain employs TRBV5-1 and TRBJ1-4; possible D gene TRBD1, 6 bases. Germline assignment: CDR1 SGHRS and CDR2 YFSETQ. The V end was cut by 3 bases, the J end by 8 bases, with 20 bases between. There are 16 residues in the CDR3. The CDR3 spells CASSWGVAGAGEKLFF. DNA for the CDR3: TGCGCCAGCAGCTGGGGCGTGGCAGGGGCTGGGGAAAAACTGTTTTTT.

The CDR3 region has the DNA TGTGCCAGCAGCTTATGGATGGGAGGCACTGAAGCTTTCTTT. Its translation is CASSLWMGGTEAFF. The V call is TRBV7-8, the J call TRBJ1-1, with D unclear. In germline, CDR1 is SGHVS, CDR2 FQNEAQ. The V and J ends lost 2 bases and 4 bases respectively, with 11 bases between them. The CDR3 totals 14 residues.

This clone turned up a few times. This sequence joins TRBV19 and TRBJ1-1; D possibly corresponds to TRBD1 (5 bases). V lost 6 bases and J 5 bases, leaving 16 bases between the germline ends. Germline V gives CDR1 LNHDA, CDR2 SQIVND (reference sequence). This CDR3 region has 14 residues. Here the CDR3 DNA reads TGTGCCAGTAGGGACATAGGGTGGACAACTGAAGCTTTCTTT. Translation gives CASRDIGWTTEAFF. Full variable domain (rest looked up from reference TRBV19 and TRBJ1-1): DGGITQSPKYLFRKEGQNVTLSCEQNLNHDAMYWYRQDPGQGLRLIYYSQIVNDFQKGDIAEGYSVSREKKESFPLTVTSAQKNPTAFYLCASRDIGWTTEAFFGQGTRLTVV.

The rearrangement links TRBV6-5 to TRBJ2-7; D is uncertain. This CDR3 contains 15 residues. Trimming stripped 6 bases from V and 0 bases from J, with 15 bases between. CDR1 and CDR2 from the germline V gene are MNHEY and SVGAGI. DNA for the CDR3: TGTGCCAGCAGCCCTGACGGAGTCCCCTCCTACGAGCAGTACTTC. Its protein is CASSPDGVPSYEQYF.

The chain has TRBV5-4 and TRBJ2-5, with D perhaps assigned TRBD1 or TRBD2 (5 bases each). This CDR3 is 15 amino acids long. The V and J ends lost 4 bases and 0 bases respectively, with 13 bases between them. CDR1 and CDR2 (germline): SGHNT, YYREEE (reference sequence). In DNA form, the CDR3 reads TGTGCCAGCAGCCTGCGGGCAGGGAACCAAGAGACCCAGTACTTC. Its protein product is CASSLRAGNQETQYF.

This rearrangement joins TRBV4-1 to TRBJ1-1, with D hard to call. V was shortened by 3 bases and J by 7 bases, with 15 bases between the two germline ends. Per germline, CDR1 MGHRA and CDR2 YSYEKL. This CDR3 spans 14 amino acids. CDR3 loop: CASSQPGGPLEAFF. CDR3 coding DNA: TGCGCCAGCAGCCAGCCCGGAGGCCCCCTTGAAGCTTTCTTT.

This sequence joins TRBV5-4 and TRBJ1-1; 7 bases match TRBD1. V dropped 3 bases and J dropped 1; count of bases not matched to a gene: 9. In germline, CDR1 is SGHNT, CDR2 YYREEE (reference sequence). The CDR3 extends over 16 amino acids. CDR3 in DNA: TGTGCCAGCAGCTCCGCAGGGGGGAGGTCGAACACTGAAGCTTTCTTT. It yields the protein CASSSAGGRSNTEAFF.

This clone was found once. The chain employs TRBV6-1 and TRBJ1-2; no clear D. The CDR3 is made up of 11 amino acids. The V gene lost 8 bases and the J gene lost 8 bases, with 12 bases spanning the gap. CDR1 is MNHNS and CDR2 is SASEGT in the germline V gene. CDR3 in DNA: TGTGCCAGCCAGACCGAGGGAGGCTACACCTTC. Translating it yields CASQTEGGYTF.

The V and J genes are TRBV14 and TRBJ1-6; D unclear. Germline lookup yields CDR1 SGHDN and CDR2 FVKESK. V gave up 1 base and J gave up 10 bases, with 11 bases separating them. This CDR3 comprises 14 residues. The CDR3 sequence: CASSQVSRVSPLHF. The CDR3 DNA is TGTGCCAGCAGCCAAGTTTCCCGGGTATCACCCCTCCACTTT.

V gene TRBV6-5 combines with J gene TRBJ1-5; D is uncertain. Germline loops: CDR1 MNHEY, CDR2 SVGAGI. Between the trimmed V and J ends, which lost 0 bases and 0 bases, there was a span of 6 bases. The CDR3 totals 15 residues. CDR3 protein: CASSYSYGSNQPQHF. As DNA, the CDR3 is TGTGCCAGCAGTTACTCTTATGGTAGCAATCAGCCCCAGCATTTT.

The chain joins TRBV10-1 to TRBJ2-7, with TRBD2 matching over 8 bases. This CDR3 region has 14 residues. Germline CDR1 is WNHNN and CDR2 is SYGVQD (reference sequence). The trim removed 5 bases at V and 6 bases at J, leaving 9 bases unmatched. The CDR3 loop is CASSPGTSRFEQYF. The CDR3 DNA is TGCGCCAGCAGTCCCGGGACTAGTCGGTTCGAGCAGTACTTC.

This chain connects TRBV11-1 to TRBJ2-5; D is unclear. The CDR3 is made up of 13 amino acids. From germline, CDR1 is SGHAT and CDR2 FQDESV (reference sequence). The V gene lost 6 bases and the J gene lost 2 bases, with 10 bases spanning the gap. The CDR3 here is CASRRVPQETQYF. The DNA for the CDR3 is TGTGCCAGCAGGAGAGTGCCTCAAGAGACCCAGTACTTC.

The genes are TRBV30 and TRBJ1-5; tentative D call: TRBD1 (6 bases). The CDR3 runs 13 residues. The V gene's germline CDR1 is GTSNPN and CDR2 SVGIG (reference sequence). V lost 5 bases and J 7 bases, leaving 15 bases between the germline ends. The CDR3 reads CAWGPGQGQPQHF. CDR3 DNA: TGTGCCTGGGGGCCAGGGCAGGGGCAGCCCCAGCATTTT.

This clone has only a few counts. The CDR3 loop reads CASSPRIGTLNSYEQYF. For the CDR3, the DNA is TGTGCCAGCAGCCCGCGGATCGGGACACTAAACTCCTACGAGCAGTACTTC. The rearrangement uses TRBV13 and TRBJ2-7; D perhaps matches TRBD1 (6 bases). Germline CDR1 and CDR2: PRHDT and FYEKMQ (reference sequence). This CDR3 has 17 residues. V was shortened by 5 bases and J by 0 bases, with 20 bases between the two germline ends.

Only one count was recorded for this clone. CDR3 amino acids: CASSDSRGLRRVNNTEAFF. The CDR3 nucleotides read TGTGCCAGCAGTGACTCGCGGGGGCTGCGTAGGGTCAACAACACTGAAGCTTTCTTT. The chain is built from TRBV6-4 and TRBJ1-1; possible D gene TRBD1, 6 bases. CDR1 MRHNA and CDR2 SNTAGT come from the germline V gene. The V end was cut by 0 bases, the J end by 2 bases, with 22 bases between. The CDR3 runs 19 residues.

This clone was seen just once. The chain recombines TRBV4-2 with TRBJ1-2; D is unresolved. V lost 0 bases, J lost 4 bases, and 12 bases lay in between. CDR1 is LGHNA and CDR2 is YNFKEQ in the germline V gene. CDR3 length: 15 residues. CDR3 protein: CASSQDLSEVYGYTF. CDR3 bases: TGTGCCAGCAGCCAAGATCTTTCCGAGGTCTATGGCTACACCTTC.

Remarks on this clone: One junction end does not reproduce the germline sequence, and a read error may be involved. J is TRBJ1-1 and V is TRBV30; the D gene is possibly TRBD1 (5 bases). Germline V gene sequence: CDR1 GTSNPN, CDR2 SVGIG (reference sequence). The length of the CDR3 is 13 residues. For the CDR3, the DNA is TGTGCCTGGACTGTAGGGGCCCGCGCTGAAGCTTTATTT. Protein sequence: CAWTVGARAEALF.

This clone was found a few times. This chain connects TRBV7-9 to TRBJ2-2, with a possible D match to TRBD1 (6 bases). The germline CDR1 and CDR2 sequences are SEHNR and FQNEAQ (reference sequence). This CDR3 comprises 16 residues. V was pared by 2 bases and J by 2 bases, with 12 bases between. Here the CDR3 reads CASSLRTVPNTGELFF. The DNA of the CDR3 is TGTGCCAGCAGCTTACGGACAGTACCCAACACCGGGGAGCTGTTTTTT. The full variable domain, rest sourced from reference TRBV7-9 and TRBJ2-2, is DTGVSQNPRHKITKRGQNVTFRCDPISEHNRLYWYRQTLGQGPEFLTYFQNEAQLEKSRLLSDRFSAERPKGSFSTLEIQRTEQGDSAMYLCASSLRTVPNTGELFFGEGSRLTVL.

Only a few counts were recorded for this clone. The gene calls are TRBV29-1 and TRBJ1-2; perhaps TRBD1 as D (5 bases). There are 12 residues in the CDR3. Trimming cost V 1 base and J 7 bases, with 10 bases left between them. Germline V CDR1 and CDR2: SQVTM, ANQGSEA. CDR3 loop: CSVEAGRGGYTF. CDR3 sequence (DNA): TGCAGCGTTGAAGCGGGAAGGGGTGGCTACACCTTC.

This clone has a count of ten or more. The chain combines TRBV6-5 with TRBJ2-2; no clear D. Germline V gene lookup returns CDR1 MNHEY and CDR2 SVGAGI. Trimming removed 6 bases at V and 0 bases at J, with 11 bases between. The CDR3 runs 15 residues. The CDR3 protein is CASRNEYANTGELFF. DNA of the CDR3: TGTGCCAGCAGAAACGAGTATGCGAACACCGGGGAGCTGTTTTTT.

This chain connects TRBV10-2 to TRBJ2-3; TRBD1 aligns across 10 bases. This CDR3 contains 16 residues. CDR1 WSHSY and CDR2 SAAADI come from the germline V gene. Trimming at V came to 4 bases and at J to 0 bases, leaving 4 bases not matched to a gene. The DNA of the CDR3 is TGCGCCAGCAGTGGGACAGGGGGGATTAGCACAGATACGCAGTATTTT. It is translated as CASSGTGGISTDTQYF.

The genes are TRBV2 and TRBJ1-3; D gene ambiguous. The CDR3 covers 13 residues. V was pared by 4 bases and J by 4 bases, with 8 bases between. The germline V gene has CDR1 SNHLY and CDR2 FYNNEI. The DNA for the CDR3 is TGTGCCAGCAGTGGTGGGATGGGAAACACCATATATTTT. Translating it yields CASSGGMGNTIYF.

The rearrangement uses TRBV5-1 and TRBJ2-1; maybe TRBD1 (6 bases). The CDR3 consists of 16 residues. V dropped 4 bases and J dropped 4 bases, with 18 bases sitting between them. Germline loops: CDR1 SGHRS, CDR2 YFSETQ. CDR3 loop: CASSMLGAGRYNEQFF. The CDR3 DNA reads TGCGCCAGCAGCATGTTGGGGGCAGGGCGGTACAATGAGCAGTTCTTC.

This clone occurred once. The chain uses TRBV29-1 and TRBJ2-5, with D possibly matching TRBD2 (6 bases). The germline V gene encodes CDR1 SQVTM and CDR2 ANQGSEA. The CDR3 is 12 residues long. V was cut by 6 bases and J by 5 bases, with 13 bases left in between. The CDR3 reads CSVSGGGETQYF. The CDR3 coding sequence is TGCAGCGTCTCCGGTGGAGGGGAGACCCAGTACTTC.

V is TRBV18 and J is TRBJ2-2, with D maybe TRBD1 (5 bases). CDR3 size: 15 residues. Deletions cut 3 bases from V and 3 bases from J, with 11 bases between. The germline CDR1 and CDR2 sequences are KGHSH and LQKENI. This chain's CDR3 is CASSPFAGHTGELFF. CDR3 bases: TGTGCCAGCTCACCCTTTGCAGGGCACACCGGGGAGCTGTTTTTT.

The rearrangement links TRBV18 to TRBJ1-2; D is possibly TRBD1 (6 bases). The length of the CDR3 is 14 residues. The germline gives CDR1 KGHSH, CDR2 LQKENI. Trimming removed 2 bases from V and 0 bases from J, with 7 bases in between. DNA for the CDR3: TGTGCCAGCTCACCAGGGGGCTCTAACTATGGCTACACCTTC. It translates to CASSPGGSNYGYTF.

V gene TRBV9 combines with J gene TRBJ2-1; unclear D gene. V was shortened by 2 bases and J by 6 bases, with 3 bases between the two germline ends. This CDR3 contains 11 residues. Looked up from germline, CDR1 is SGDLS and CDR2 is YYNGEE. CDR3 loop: CASSVANEQFF. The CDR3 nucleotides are TGTGCCAGCAGCGTGGCCAATGAGCAGTTCTTC. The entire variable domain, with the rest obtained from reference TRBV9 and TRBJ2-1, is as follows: DSGVTQTPKHLITATGQRVTLRCSPRSGDLSVYWYQQSLDQGLQFLIQYYNGEERAKGNILERFSAQQFPDLHSELNLSSLELGDSALYFCASSVANEQFFGPGTRLTVL.